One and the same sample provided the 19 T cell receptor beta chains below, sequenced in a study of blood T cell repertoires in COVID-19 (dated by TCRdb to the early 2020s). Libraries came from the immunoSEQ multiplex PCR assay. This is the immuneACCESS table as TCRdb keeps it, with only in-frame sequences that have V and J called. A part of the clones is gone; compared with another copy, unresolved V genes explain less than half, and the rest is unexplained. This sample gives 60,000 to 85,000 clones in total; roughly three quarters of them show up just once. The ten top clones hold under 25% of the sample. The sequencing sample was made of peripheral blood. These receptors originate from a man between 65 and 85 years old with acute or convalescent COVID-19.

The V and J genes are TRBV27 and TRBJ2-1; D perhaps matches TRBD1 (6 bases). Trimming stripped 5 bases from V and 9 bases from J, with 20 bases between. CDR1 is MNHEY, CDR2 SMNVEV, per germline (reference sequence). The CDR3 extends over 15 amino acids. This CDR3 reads CASSPSQGPGGEQFF. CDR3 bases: TGTGCCAGCAGTCCTTCACAGGGCCCTGGTGGTGAGCAGTTCTTC.

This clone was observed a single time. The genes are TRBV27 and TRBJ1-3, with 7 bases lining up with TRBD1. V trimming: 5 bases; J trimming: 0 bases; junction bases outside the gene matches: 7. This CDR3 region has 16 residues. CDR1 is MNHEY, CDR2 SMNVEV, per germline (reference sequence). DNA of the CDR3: TGTGCCAGCAGTCAAGGGACAGCCTCCTCTGGAAACACCATATATTTT. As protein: CASSQGTASSGNTIYF.

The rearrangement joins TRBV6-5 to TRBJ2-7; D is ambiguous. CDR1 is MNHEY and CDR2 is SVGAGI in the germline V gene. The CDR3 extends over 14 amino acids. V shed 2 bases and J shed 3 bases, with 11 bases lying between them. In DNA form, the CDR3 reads TGTGCCAGCAGTTACAGTACAGCAGACTACGAGCAGTACTTC. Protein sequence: CASSYSTADYEQYF.

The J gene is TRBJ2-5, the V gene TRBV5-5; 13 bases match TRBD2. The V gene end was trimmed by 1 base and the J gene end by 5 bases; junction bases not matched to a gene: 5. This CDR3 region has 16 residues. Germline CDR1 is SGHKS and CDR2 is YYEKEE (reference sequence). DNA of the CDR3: TGTGCCAGCAGCTTGACTAGCGGGAGGGCCAGGGAGACCCAGTACTTC. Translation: CASSLTSGRARETQYF.

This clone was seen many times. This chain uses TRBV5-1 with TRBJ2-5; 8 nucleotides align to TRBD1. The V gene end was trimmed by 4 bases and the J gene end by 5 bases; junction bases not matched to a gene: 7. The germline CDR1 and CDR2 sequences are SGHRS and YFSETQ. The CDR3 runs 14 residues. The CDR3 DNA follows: TGCGCCAGCAGCGCTGGGACAGGCGGGGAGACCCAGTACTTC. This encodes CASSAGTGGETQYF.

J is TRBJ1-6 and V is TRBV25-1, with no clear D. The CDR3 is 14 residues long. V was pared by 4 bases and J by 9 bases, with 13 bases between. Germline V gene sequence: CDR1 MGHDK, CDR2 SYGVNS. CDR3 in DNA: TGTGCCAGCAGTGGAATCTCTTCTATTTCACCCCTCCACTTT. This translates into CASSGISSISPLHF.

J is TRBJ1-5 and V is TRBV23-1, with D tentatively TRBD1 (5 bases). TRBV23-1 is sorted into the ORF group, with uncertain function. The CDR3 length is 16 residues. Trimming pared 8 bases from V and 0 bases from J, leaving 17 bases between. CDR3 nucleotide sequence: TGCGCCAGCTGGGGAAAGGGGCCCCCTAGCAATCAGCCCCAGCATTTT. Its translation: CASWGKGPPSNQPQHF.

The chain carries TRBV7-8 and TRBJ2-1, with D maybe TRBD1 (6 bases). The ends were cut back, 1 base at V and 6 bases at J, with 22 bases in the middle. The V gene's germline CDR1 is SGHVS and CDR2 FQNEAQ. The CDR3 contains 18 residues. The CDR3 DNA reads TGTGCCAGCAGCTTAGGGCCCCTTACAGGGTCCTGGGTCAATGAGCAGTTCTTC. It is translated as CASSLGPLTGSWVNEQFF.

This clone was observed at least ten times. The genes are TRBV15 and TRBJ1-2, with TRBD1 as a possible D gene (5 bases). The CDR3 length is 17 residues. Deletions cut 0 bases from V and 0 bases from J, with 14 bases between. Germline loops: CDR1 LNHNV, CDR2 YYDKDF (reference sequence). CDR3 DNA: TGTGCCACCAGCAGAGATATCCCAGGGCGCACTAACTATGGCTACACCTTC. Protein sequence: CATSRDIPGRTNYGYTF.

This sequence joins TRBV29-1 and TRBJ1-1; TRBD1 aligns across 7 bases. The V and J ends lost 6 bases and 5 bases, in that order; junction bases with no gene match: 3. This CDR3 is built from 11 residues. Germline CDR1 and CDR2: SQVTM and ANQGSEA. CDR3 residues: CSVVRGTEAFF. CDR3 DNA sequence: TGCAGCGTCGTCAGGGGGACTGAAGCTTTCTTT.

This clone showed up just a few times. CDR3 residues: CASNLAVGGTDTQYF. The CDR3 nucleotides read TGCGCCAGCAATCTAGCGGTGGGCGGCACAGATACGCAGTATTTT. The chain links TRBV5-1 to TRBJ2-3, with 7 bases that match TRBD2. V was pared by 6 bases and J by 1 base, with 8 bases of the junction left unmatched. The CDR3 length is 15 residues. Germline CDR1 is SGHRS and CDR2 is YFSETQ.

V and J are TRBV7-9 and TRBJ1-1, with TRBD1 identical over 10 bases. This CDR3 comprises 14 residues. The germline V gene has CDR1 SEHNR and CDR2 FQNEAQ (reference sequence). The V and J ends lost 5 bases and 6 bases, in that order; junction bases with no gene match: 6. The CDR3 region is CASSQGQGMAEAFF. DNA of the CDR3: TGTGCCAGCAGCCAGGGACAGGGGATGGCTGAAGCTTTCTTT.

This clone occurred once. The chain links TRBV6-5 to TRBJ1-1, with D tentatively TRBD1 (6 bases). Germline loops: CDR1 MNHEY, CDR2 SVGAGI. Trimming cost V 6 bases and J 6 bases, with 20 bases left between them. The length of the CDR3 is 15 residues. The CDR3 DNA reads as TGTGCCAGCAGCCTCCCCCCAGGGGTCGGGGCTGAAGCTTTCTTT. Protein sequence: CASSLPPGVGAEAFF.

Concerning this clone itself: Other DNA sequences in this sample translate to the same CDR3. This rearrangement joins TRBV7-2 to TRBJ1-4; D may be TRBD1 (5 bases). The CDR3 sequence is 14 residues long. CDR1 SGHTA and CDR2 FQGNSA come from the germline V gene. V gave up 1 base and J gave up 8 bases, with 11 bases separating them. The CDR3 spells CASSLGGGNEKLFF. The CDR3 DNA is TGTGCCAGCAGCTTAGGGGGGGGAAACGAAAAACTGTTTTTT.

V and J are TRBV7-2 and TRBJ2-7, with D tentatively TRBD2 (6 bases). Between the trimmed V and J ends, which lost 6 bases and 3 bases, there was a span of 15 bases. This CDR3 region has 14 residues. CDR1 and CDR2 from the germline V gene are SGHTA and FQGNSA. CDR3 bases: TGTGCCAGCAGTCCACGTGCTAGCGACTACGAGCAGTACTTC. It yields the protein CASSPRASDYEQYF.

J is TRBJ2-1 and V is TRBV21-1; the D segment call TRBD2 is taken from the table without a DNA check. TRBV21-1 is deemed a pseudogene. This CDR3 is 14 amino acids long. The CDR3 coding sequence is TGTGCCAGCAGCGCCCCCGGGAGGGACAATGAGCAGTTCTTC. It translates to CASSAPGRDNEQFF.

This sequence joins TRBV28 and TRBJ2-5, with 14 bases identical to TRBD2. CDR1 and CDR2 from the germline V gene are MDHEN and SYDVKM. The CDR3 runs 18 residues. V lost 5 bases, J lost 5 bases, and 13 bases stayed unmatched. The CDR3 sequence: CASSGGLAGVAGWETQYF. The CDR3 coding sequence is TGTGCCAGCAGTGGGGGACTAGCGGGAGTCGCAGGATGGGAGACCCAGTACTTC.

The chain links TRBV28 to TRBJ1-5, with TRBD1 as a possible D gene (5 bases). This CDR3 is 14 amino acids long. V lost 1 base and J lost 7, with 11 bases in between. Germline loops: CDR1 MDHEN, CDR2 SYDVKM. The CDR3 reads CASSLSGSQQPQHF. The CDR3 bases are TGTGCCAGCAGTTTATCAGGGTCCCAGCAGCCCCAGCATTTT.

The DNA of the CDR3 is TGTGCCATCAGTGAGGACCTCCCGGGAAATGAGCAGTTCTTC. Its translation: CAISEDLPGNEQFF. The chain combines TRBV10-3 with TRBJ2-1; tentative D call: TRBD2 (5 bases). The CDR3 length is 14 residues. Germline CDR1 and CDR2: ENHRY and SYGVKD. The V gene lost 2 bases and the J gene lost 7 bases, with 12 bases spanning the gap.